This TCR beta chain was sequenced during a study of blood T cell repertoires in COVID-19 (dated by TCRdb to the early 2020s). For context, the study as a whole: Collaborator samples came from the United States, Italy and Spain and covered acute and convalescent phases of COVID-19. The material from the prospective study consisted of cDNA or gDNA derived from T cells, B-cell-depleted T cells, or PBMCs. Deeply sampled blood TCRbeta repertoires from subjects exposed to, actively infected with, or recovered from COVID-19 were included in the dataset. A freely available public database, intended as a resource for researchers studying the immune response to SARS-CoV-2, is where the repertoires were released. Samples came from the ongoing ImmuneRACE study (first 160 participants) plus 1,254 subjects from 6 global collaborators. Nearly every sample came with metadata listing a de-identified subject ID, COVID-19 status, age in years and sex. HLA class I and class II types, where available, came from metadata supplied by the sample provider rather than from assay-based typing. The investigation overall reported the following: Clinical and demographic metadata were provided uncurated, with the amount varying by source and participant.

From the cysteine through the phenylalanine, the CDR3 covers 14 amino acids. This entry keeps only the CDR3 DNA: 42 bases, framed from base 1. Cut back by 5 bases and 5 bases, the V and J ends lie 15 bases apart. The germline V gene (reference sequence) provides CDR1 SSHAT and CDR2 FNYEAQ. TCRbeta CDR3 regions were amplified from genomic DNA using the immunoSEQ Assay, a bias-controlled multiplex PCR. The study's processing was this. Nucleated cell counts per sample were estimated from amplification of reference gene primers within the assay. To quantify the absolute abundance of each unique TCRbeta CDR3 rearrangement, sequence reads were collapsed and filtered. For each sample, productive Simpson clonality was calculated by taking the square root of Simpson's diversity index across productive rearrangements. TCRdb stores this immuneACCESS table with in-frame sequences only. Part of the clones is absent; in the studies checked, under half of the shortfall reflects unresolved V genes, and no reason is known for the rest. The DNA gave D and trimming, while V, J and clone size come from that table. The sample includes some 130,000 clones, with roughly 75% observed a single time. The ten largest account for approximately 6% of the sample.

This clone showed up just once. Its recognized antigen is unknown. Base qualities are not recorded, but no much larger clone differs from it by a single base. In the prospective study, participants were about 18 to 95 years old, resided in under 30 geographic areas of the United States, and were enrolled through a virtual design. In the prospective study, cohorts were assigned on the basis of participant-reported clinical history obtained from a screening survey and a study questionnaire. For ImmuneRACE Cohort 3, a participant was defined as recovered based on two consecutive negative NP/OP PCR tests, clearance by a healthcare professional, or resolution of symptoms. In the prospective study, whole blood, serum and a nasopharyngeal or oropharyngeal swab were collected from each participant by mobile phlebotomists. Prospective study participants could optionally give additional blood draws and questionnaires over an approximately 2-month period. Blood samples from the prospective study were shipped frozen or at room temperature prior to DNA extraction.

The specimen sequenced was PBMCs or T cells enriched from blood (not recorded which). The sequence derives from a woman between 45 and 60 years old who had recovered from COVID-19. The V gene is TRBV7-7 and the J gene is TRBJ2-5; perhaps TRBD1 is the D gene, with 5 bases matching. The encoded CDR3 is CASSLRVFGETQYF. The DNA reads TGTGCCAGCAGCCTCAGGGTTTTCGGCGAGACCCAGTACTTC.